This record covers a single T cell receptor beta chain. Trimming pared 10 bases from V and 6 bases from J, leaving 22 bases between. The CDR3 runs 15 residues. Germline CDR1 and CDR2: ENHRY and SYGVKD. Primed by a sample-barcoded 5' primer and a J-beta primer mix, a second PCR proceeded for about 7 to 11 cycles. TCRdb called the 5' RACE reads again in MiXCR, with one record for every CDR3 protein. The sample shows about 640,000 distinct CDR3 sequences, roughly 50% of them seen only once. These data come from a study of blood T cells in healthy people across ages. Russia was home to the donors, healthy Caucasian individuals aged about 6 to 90. Total RNA, at least 5.5 micrograms per sample, was extracted from PBMCs.

The chain links TRBV10-3 to TRBJ2-1; possibly TRBD2 for D (6 bases). The sequence was obtained from a man aged 55-75 years in good health. Input material: blood. The CDR3 DNA follows: TGTGCCACCAGACTAGGCGGGGATACTGGCAATGAGCAGTTCTTC. It specifies CATRLGGDTGNEQFF.